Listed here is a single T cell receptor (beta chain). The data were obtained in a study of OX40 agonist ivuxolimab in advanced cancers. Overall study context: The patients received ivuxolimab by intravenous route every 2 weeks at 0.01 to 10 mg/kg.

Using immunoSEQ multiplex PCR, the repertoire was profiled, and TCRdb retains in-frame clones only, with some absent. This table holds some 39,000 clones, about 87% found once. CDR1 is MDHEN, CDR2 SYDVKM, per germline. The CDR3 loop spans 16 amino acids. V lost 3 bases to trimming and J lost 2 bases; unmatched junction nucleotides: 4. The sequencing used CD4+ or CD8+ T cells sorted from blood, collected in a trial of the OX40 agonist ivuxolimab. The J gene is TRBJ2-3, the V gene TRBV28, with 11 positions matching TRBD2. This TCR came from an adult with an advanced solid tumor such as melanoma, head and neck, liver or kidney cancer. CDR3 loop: CASSLPTSGNTDTQYF. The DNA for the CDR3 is TGTGCCAGCAGTTTGCCGACTAGCGGGAACACAGATACGCAGTATTTT.